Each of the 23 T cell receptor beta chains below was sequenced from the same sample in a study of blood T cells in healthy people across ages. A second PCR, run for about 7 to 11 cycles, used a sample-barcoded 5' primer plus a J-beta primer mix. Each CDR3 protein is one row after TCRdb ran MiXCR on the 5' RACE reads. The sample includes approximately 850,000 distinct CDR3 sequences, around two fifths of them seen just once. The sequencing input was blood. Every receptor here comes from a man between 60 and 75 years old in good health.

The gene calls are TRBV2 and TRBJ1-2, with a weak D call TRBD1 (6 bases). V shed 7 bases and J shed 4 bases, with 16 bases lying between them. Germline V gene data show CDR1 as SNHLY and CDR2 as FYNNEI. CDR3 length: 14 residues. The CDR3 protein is CASMGGGVIYGYTF. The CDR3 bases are TGTGCCAGCATGGGCGGGGGCGTCATCTATGGCTACACCTTC.

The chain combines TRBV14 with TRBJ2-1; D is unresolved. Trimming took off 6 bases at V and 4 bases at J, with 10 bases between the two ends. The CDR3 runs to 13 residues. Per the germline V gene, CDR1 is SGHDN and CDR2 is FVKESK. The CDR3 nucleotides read TGTGCCAGCAGTCGGTACCGGTACAATGAGCAGTTCTTC. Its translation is CASSRYRYNEQFF. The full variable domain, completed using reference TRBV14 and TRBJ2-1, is EAGVTQFPSHSVIEKGQTVTLRCDPISGHDNLYWYRRVMGKEIKFLLHFVKESKQDESGMPNNRFLAERTGGTYSTLKVQPAELEDSGVYFCASSRYRYNEQFFGPGTRLTVL.

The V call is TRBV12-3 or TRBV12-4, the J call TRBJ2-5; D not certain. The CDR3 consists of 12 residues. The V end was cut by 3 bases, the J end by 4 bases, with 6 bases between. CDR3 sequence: CASSFFGETQYF. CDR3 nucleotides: TGTGCCAGCAGTTTTTTTGGAGAGACCCAGTACTTC.

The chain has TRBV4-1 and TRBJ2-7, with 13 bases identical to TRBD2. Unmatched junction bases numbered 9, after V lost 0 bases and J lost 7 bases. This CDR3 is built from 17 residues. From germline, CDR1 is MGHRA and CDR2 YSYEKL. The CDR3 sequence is CASSQDRTSGGKNEQYF. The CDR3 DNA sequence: TGCGCCAGCAGCCAAGATCGGACTAGCGGGGGCAAAAATGAGCAGTACTTC.

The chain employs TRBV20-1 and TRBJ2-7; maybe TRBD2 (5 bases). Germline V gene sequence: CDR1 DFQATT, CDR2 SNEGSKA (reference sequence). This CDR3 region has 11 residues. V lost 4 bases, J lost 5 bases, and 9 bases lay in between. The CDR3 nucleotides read TGCAGTGCTACTCCGGGGAACGAGCAGTACTTC. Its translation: CSATPGNEQYF.

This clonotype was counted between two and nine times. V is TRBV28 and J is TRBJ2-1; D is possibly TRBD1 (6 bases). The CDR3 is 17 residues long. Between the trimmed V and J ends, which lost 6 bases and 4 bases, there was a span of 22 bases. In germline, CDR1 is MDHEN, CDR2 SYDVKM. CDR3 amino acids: CASSLNPGGQSYNEQFF. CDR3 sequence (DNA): TGTGCCAGCAGCCTAAACCCCGGCGGACAGAGTTACAATGAGCAGTTCTTC.

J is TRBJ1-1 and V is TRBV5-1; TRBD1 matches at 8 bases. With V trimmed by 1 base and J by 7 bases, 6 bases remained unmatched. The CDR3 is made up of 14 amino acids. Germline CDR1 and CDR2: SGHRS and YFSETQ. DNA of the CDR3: TGCGCCAGCAGCTTGACAGGGGGAAGGAATGAAGCTTTCTTT. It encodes CASSLTGGRNEAFF. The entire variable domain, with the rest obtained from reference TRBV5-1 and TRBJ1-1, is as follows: KAGVTQTPRYLIKTRGQQVTLSCSPISGHRSVSWYQQTPGQGLQFLFEYFSETQRNKGNFPGRFSGRQFSNSRSEMNVSTLELGDSALYLCASSLTGGRNEAFFGQGTRLTVV.

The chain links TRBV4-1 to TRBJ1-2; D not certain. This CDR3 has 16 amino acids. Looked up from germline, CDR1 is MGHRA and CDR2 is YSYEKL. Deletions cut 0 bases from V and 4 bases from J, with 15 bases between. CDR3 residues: CASSQDQQTSSYGYTF. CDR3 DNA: TGCGCCAGCAGCCAAGACCAACAGACCAGTTCCTATGGCTACACCTTC.

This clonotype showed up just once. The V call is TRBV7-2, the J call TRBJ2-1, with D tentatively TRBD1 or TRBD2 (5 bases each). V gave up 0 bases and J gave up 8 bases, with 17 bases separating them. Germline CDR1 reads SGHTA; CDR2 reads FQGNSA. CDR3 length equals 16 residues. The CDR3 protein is CASSLASGLPLDEQFF. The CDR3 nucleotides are TGTGCCAGCAGCTTAGCGTCGGGGCTTCCCCTGGATGAGCAGTTCTTC.

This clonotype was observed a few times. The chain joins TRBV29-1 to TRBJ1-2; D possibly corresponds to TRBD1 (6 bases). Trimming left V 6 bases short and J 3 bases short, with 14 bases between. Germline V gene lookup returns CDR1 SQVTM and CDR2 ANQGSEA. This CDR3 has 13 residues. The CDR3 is CSVRQAVYYGYTF. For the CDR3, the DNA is TGCAGCGTGAGACAGGCGGTCTACTATGGCTACACCTTC.

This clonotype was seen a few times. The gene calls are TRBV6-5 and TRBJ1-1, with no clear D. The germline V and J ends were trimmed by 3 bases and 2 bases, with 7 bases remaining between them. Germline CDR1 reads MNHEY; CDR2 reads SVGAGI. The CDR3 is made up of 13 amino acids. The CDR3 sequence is CASSYLANTEAFF. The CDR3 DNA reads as TGTGCCAGCAGTTATCTGGCCAACACTGAAGCTTTCTTT.

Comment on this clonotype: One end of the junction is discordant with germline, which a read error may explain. The CDR3 DNA reads TGCAGTGCTACCCCGGGTGAGGGTGGTAATGGGCAGTTCTTC. It yields the protein CSATPGEGGNGQFF. J is TRBJ2-1 and V is TRBV20-1, with a possible D match to TRBD2 (5 bases). The CDR3 totals 14 residues. The germline gives CDR1 DFQATT, CDR2 SNEGSKA (reference sequence).

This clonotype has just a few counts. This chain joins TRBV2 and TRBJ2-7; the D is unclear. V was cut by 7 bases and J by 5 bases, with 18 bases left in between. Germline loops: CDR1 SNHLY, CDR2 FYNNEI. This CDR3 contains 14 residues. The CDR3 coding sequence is TGTGCCAGCAAGCCCTCAGGTATACACCACGAGCAGTACTTC. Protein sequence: CASKPSGIHHEQYF.

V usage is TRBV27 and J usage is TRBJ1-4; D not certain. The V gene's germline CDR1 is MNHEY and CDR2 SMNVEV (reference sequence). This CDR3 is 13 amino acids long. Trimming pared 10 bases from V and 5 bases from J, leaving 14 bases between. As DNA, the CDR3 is TGTGCCACCAGGACCCTCCTCAATGAAAAACTGTTTTTT. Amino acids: CATRTLLNEKLFF.

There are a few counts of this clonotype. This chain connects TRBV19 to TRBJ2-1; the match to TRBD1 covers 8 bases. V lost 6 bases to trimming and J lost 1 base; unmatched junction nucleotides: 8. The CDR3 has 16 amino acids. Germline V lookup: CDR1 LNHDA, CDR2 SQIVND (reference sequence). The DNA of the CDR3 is TGTGCCAGTAGGCAAGACAGGGGTTTTTCCTACAATGAGCAGTTCTTC. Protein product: CASRQDRGFSYNEQFF.

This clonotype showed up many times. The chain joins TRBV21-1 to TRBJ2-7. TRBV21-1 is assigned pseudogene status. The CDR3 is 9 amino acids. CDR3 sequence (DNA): TGTGCCAGCAGCTGTTTTCGGTACTTC. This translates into CASSCFRYF.

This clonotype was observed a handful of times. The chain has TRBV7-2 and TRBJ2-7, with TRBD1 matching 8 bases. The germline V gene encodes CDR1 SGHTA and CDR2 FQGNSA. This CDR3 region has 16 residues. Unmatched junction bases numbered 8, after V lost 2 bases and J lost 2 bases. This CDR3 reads CASSLFPGTGTYEQYF. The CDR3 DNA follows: TGTGCCAGCAGCTTATTCCCCGGGACAGGCACCTACGAGCAGTACTTC.

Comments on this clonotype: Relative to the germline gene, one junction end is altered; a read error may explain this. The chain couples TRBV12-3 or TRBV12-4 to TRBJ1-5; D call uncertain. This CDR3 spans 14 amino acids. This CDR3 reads CASSSGRSNQPRHF. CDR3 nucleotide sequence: TGTGCCAGCAGTTCCGGACGTAGCAATCAGCCCCGGCATTTT.

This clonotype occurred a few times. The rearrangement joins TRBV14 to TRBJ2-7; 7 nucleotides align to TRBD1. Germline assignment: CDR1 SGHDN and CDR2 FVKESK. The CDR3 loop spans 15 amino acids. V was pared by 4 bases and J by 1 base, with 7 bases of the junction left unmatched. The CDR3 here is CASSPSTGASYEQYF. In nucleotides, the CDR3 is TGTGCCAGCAGCCCATCCACAGGGGCATCCTACGAGCAGTACTTC. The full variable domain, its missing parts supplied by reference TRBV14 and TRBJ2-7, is EAGVTQFPSHSVIEKGQTVTLRCDPISGHDNLYWYRRVMGKEIKFLLHFVKESKQDESGMPNNRFLAERTGGTYSTLKVQPAELEDSGVYFCASSPSTGASYEQYFGPGTRLTVT.

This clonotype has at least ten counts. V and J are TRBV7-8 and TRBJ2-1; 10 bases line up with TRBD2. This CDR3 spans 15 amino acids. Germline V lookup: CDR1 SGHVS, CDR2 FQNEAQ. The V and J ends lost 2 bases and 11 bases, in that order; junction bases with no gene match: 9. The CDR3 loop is CASSLLRAGGKKQFF. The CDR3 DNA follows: TGTGCCAGCAGCTTATTGCGAGCGGGGGGGAAAAAGCAGTTCTTC.

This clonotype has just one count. This CDR3 is CATSKPGQGNTGELFF. The CDR3 DNA is TGTGCCACCAGCAAGCCGGGACAGGGGAACACCGGGGAGCTGTTTTTT. V usage is TRBV15 and J usage is TRBJ2-2; 9 bases line up with TRBD1. Germline V gene lookup returns CDR1 LNHNV and CDR2 YYDKDF (reference sequence). The CDR3 is 16 residues long. V trimming: 4 bases; J trimming: 1 base; junction bases outside the gene matches: 4.

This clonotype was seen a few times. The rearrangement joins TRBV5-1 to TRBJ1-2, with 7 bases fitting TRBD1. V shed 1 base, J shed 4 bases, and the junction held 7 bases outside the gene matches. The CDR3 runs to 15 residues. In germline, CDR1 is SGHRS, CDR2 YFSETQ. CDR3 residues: CASSLIPGGGYGYTF. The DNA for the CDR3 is TGCGCCAGCAGCTTGATCCCAGGGGGAGGCTATGGCTACACCTTC.

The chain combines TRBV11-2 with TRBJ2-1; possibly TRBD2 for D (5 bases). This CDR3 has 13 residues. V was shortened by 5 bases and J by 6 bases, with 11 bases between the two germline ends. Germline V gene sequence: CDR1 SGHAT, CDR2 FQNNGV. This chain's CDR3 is CASSRGSVNEQFF. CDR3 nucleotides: TGTGCCAGCAGCCGGGGTAGCGTCAATGAGCAGTTCTTC.